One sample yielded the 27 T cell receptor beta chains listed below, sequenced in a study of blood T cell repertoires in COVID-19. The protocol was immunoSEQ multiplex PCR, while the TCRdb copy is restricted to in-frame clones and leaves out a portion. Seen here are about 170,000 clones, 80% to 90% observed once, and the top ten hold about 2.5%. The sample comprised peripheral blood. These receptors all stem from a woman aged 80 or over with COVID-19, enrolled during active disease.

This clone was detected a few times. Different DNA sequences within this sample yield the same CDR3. The CDR3 loop is CASSLVQGGEKLFF. In DNA form, the CDR3 reads TGCGCCAGCAGCTTGGTCCAGGGAGGTGAAAAACTGTTTTTT. This chain links TRBV5-1 with TRBJ1-4, with TRBD1 as a possible D gene (5 bases). CDR3 size: 14 residues. V was clipped by 0 bases and J by 7 bases, with 10 bases between them. Germline loops: CDR1 SGHRS, CDR2 YFSETQ.

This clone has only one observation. CDR3 region: CASSPGGLPSYGYTF. CDR3 DNA: TGTGCCAGCAGCCCTGGAGGCCTCCCCTCCTATGGCTACACCTTC. The chain employs TRBV7-6 and TRBJ1-2; no clear D. Looked up from germline, CDR1 is SGHVS and CDR2 is FNYEAQ. V was trimmed by 5 bases and J by 4 bases, leaving 17 bases between them. The CDR3 is 15 residues long.

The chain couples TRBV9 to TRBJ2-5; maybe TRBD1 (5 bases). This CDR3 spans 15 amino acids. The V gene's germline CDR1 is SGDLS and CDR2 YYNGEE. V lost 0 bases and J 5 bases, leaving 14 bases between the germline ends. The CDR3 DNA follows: TGTGCCAGCAGCGTAGCTAAAGGGGCCTGGGAGACCCAGTACTTC. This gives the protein CASSVAKGAWETQYF.

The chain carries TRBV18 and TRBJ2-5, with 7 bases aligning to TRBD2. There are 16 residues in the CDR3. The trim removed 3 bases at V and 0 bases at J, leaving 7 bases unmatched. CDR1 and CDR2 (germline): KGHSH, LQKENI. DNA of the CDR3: TGTGCCAGCTCACCTATCATTGGGGGGGACCAAGAGACCCAGTACTTC. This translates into CASSPIIGGDQETQYF.

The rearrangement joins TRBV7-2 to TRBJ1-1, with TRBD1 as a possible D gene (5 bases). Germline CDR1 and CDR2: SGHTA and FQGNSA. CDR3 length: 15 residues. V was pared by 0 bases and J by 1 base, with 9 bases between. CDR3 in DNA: TGTGCCAGCAGCTTAGCAGGGGCCCGGAACACTGAAGCTTTCTTT. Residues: CASSLAGARNTEAFF.

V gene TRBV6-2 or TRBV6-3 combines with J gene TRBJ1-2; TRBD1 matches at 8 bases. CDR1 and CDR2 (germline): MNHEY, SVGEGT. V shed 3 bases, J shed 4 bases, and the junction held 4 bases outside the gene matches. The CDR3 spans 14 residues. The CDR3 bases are TGTGCCAGCAGTTATGGACAGGGACTCTATGGCTACACCTTC. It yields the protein CASSYGQGLYGYTF.

CDR3 in DNA: TGTGCCAGCAGTACCTACGATAGGCAGTACTTC. It translates to CASSTYDRQYF. The rearrangement uses TRBV7-9 and TRBJ2-7; the D is unclear. Germline V lookup: CDR1 SEHNR, CDR2 FQNEAQ (reference sequence). This CDR3 is 11 amino acids long. The V and J ends lost 6 bases and 9 bases respectively, with 12 bases between them.

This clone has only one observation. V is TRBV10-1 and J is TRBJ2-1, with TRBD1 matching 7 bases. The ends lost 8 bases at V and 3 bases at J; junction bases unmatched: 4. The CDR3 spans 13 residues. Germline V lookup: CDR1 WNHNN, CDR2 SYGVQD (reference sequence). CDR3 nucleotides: TGCGCCAGCGGCCGGGACAGCTACAATGAGCAGTTCTTC. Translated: CASGRDSYNEQFF.

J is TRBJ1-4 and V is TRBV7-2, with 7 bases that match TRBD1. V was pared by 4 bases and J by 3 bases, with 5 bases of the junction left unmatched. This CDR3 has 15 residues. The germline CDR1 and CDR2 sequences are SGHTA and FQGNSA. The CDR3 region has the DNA TGTGCCAGCAGCTCACCGGGACAGCCTAATGAAAAACTGTTTTTT. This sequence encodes CASSSPGQPNEKLFF.

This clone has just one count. The CDR3, as DNA: TGTGCCAGCAGTCCCGAACGAGGACTAGCGGACCCCTACGAGCAGTACTTC. Amino acids: CASSPERGLADPYEQYF. The V call is TRBV27, the J call TRBJ2-7; 10 nucleotides line up with TRBD2. The V and J ends lost 5 bases and 2 bases, in that order; junction bases with no gene match: 12. Germline values: CDR1 MNHEY, CDR2 SMNVEV (reference sequence). The CDR3 covers 17 residues.

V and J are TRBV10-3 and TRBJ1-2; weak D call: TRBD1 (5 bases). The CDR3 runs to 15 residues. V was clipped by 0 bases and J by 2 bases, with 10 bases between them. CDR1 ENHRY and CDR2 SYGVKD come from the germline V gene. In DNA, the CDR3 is TGTGCCATCAGTGAGTCCCAGGGAGGGAACTATGGCTACACCTTC. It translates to CAISESQGGNYGYTF.

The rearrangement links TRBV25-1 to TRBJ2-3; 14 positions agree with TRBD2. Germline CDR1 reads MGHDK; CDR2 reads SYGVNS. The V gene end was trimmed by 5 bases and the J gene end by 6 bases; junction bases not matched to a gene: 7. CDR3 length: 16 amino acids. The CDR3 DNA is TGTGCCAGCAGTCCAGGACTAGCGGGGGGCGGGGATACGCAGTATTTT. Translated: CASSPGLAGGGDTQYF.

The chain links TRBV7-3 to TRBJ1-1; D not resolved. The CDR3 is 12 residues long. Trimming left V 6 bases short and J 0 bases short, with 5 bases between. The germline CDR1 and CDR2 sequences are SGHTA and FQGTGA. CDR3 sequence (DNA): TGTGCCAGCAGTTCGGTGAACACTGAAGCTTTCTTT. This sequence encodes CASSSVNTEAFF.

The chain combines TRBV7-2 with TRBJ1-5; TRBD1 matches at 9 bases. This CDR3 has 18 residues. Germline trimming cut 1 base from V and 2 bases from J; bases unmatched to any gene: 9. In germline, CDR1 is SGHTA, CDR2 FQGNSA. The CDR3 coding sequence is TGTGCCAGCAGCTTAGTGGGACAGGGAGTTTGGGGCAATCAGCCCCAGCATTTT. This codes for CASSLVGQGVWGNQPQHF.

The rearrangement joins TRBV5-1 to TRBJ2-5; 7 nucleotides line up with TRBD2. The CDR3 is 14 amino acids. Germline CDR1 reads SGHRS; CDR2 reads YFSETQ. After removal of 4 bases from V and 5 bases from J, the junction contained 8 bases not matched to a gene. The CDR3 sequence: CASSPAGAEETQYF. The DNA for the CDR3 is TGCGCCAGCAGCCCCGCGGGAGCGGAGGAGACCCAGTACTTC.

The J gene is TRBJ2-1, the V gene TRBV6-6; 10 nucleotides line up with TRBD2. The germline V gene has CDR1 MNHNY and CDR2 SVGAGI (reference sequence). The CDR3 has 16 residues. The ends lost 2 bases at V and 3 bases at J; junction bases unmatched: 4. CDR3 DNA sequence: TGTGCCAGCAGTTACCAGCGGGGGGGGAGCTACAATGAGCAGTTCTTC. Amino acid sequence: CASSYQRGGSYNEQFF.

CDR3 protein: CASSQRGTGRSNEQFF. CDR3 bases: TGCGCCAGCAGCCAAAGGGGGACAGGGCGTAGCAATGAGCAGTTCTTC. The chain couples TRBV4-1 to TRBJ2-1, with TRBD1 identical over 9 bases. V shed 2 bases and J 6 bases; nucleotides not matched to a gene: 8. The CDR3 totals 16 residues. Germline assignment: CDR1 MGHRA and CDR2 YSYEKL.

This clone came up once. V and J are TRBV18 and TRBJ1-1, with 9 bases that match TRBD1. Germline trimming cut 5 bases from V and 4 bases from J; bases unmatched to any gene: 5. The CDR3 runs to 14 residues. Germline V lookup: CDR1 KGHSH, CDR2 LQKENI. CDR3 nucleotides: TGTGCCAGCTCAGAACAGGGGGCTCCCACTGAAGCTTTCTTT. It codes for CASSEQGAPTEAFF. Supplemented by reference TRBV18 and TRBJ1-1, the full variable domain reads NAGVMQNPRHLVRRRGQEARLRCSPMKGHSHVYWYRQLPEEGLKFMVYLQKENIIDESGMPKERFSAEFPKEGPSILRIQQVVRGDSAAYFCASSEQGAPTEAFFGQGTRLTVV.

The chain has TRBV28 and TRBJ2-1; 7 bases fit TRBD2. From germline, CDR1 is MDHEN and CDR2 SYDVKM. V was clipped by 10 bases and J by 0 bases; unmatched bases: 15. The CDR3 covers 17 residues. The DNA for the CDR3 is TGTGCCACCCTGGGGTGGGGGGGAGATAGCTCCTACAATGAGCAGTTCTTC. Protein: CATLGWGGDSSYNEQFF.

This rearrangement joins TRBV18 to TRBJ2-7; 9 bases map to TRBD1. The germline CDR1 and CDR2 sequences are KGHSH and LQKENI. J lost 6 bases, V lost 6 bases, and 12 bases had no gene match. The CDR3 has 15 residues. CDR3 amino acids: CASSPTGGAAGEQYF. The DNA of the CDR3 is TGTGCCAGCTCCCCAACAGGGGGCGCGGCCGGCGAGCAGTACTTC.

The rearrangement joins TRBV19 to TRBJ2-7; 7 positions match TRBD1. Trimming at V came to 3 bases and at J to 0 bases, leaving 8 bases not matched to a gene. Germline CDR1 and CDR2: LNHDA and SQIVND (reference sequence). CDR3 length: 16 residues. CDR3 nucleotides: TGTGCCAGTAGTATTGGGAATTGGGACAGCTCCTACGAGCAGTACTTC. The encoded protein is CASSIGNWDSSYEQYF. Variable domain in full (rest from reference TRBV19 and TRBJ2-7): DGGITQSPKYLFRKEGQNVTLSCEQNLNHDAMYWYRQDPGQGLRLIYYSQIVNDFQKGDIAEGYSVSREKKESFPLTVTSAQKNPTAFYLCASSIGNWDSSYEQYFGPGTRLTVT.

This CDR3 reads CASSPRRIGPFDVAQHDYGYTF. The CDR3 DNA sequence: TGTGCCAGCTCACCAAGGAGGATCGGTCCTTTCGACGTGGCCCAACACGACTATGGCTACACCTTC. The rearrangement uses TRBV18 and TRBJ1-2; D is uncertain. The CDR3 is 22 residues long. Per the germline V gene, CDR1 is KGHSH and CDR2 is LQKENI. Deletions cut 2 bases from V and 3 bases from J, with 34 bases between. The variable domain in full, with the rest retrieved from reference TRBV18 and TRBJ1-2, is NAGVMQNPRHLVRRRGQEARLRCSPMKGHSHVYWYRQLPEEGLKFMVYLQKENIIDESGMPKERFSAEFPKEGPSILRIQQVVRGDSAAYFCASSPRRIGPFDVAQHDYGYTFGSGTRLTVV.

The CDR3 region has the DNA TGTGCCAGTAGTATAGTTTCGGGGGGAGTGACCGGGGAGCTGTTTTTT. It is translated as CASSIVSGGVTGELFF. The rearrangement joins TRBV19 to TRBJ2-2; 7 nucleotides line up with TRBD2. The germline V gene has CDR1 LNHDA and CDR2 SQIVND (reference sequence). V lost 1 base and J lost 5; bases outside the gene matches: 7. The CDR3 totals 16 residues. Drawing the rest from reference TRBV19 and TRBJ2-2, the complete variable domain is DGGITQSPKYLFRKEGQNVTLSCEQNLNHDAMYWYRQDPGQGLRLIYYSQIVNDFQKGDIAEGYSVSREKKESFPLTVTSAQKNPTAFYLCASSIVSGGVTGELFFGEGSRLTVL.

The CDR3 DNA is TGTGCCAGCTCCCCCCTTAGGACAGGCTTCAACTATGGCTACACCTTC. Its protein is CASSPLRTGFNYGYTF. The J gene is TRBJ1-2, the V gene TRBV18; 7 nucleotides agree with TRBD1. Germline values: CDR1 KGHSH, CDR2 LQKENI. J gave up 2 bases and V 6 bases, and 12 bases lay outside the gene matches. The CDR3 has 16 amino acids.

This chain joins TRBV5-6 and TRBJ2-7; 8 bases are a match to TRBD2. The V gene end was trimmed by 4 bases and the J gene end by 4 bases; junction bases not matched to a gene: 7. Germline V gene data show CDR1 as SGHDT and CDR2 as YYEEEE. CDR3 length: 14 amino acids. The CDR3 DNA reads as TGTGCCAGCAGCCCCGCGGGGGGTTCATACGAGCAGTACTTC. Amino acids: CASSPAGGSYEQYF.

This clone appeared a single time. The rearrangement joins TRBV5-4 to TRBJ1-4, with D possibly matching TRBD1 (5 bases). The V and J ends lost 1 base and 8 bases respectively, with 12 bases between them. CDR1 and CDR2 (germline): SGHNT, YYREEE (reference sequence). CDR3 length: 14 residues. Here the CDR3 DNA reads TGTGCCAGCAGCTTGAACAGGCCTCGGGAAAAACTGTTTTTT. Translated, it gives CASSLNRPREKLFF.

The chain's CDR3 is CASTTSGRAETQYF. The CDR3 DNA reads TGTGCCAGTACTACCAGCGGGAGGGCAGAGACCCAGTACTTC. The gene calls are TRBV19 and TRBJ2-5; 10 nucleotides agree with TRBD2. V dropped 7 bases and J dropped 4; count of bases not matched to a gene: 6. The CDR3 has 14 amino acids. Germline assignment: CDR1 LNHDA and CDR2 SQIVND (reference sequence).